Below are 31 T cell receptor beta chains sequenced from a single sample in a study of PD-1 blockade in classical Hodgkin lymphoma. Brentuximab vedotin exposure varied among the patients, all of whom had relapsed after autologous stem cell transplantation. Using immunoSEQ multiplex PCR, the repertoire was profiled, and TCRdb retains in-frame clones only, with some absent. The sample yields about 36,000 clones, around 63% seen once. The sample consisted of peripheral blood mononuclear cells (PBMCs), taken before the second cycle of nivolumab. The receptors derive from a human donor with classical Hodgkin lymphoma.

The table lists this clone with a count of one. The rearrangement links TRBV6-6 to TRBJ1-5; D uncertain. Germline V gene lookup returns CDR1 MNHNY and CDR2 SVGAGI (reference sequence). Trimming cost V 10 bases and J 2 bases, with 12 bases left between them. The CDR3 spans 13 residues. The CDR3 bases are TGTGCCACTCGTGGCGGGGGCAATCAGCCCCAGCATTTT. Amino acid sequence: CATRGGGNQPQHF.

As DNA, the CDR3 is TGTGCCAGCAGCTCTCAGGGGAGCTCCTACAATGAGCAGTTCTTC. Protein: CASSSQGSSYNEQFF. The chain has TRBV11-2 and TRBJ2-1; perhaps TRBD1 as D (6 bases). Germline V gene sequence: CDR1 SGHAT, CDR2 FQNNGV. Trimming left V 4 bases short and J 0 bases short, with 10 bases between. The CDR3 runs to 15 residues.

In the case of this clone: In the same sample, other DNA sequences code for this CDR3. The chain joins TRBV18 to TRBJ2-1; TRBD2 matches at 11 bases. Germline V gene data show CDR1 as KGHSH and CDR2 as LQKENI. Germline trimming cut 1 base from V and 1 base from J; bases unmatched to any gene: 3. This CDR3 is 17 amino acids long. The DNA for the CDR3 is TGTGCCAGCTCACCACAACGACTAGCGGGATCCTACAATGAGCAGTTCTTC. It specifies CASSPQRLAGSYNEQFF.

The chain has TRBV7-6 and TRBJ2-6, with unresolved D. The V end lost 2 bases, the J end lost 0 bases, and 14 bases lay between the germline ends. From germline, CDR1 is SGHVS and CDR2 FNYEAQ. This CDR3 comprises 18 residues. CDR3 bases: TGTGCCAGCAGCTTATGGGCCCAGATGGCCTCTGGGGCCAACGTCCTGACTTTC. Translating gives CASSLWAQMASGANVLTF.

This chain uses TRBV4-3 with TRBJ1-4; maybe TRBD1 (6 bases). This CDR3 comprises 15 residues. Trimming shortened V by 0 bases and J by 13 bases, and 18 bases separated the two germline ends. Germline CDR1 LGHNA, CDR2 YSLEER. The CDR3, as DNA: TGCGCCAGCAGCCAAGATGGGTCGATCCGGGGGCGACTGTTTTTT. Translation gives CASSQDGSIRGRLFF.

This chain links TRBV30 with TRBJ1-1; no definite D call. The CDR3 is made up of 13 amino acids. Germline lookup yields CDR1 GTSNPN and CDR2 SVGIG (reference sequence). With 0 bases removed from V and 3 bases from J, the gap between germline ends came to 8 bases. The CDR3 is CAWSVDHYTEAFF. CDR3 nucleotide sequence: TGTGCCTGGAGTGTAGACCATTACACTGAAGCTTTCTTT.

This clone was found once. The chain employs TRBV21-1 and TRBJ1-2; TRBD1 reflects the table's D call only, with no check against the DNA. TRBV21-1 is marked as a pseudogene. The CDR3 extends over 18 amino acids. The CDR3 sequence is CASSKGQGAEVRDYGYTF. The CDR3 nucleotides are TGTGCCAGCAGCAAAGGACAGGGGGCTGAAGTGAGGGACTATGGCTACACCTTC.

The rearrangement joins TRBV19 to TRBJ1-5, with D perhaps TRBD1 (6 bases). Per germline, CDR1 LNHDA and CDR2 SQIVND (reference sequence). V was pared by 5 bases and J by 0 bases, with 17 bases between. The CDR3 runs to 17 residues. CDR3 sequence (DNA): TGTGCCAGTAGTGTCAGTGTGGGGGGCATTAGCAATCAGCCCCAGCATTTT. Protein sequence: CASSVSVGGISNQPQHF.

This chain connects TRBV7-9 to TRBJ1-3, with D hard to call. The CDR3 has 15 residues. From germline, CDR1 is SEHNR and CDR2 FQNEAQ (reference sequence). The V and J ends lost 1 base and 4 bases respectively, with 11 bases between them. Written as DNA, the CDR3 is TGTGCCAGCAGCTTAGAACCGACCTCCGGAAACACCATATATTTT. Translated, it gives CASSLEPTSGNTIYF.

The chain employs TRBV11-2 and TRBJ2-1; no clear D gene. Germline CDR1 and CDR2: SGHAT and FQNNGV. Trimming took 0 bases from V and 2 from J, leaving 8 bases between them. The CDR3 is made up of 15 amino acids. CDR3 loop: CASSLDRGTYNEQFF. The CDR3 DNA follows: TGTGCCAGCAGCTTAGATCGCGGCACCTACAATGAGCAGTTCTTC.

There are a few counts of this clone. The V gene is TRBV9, the J gene TRBJ2-5; 10 bases are a match to TRBD2. Germline V gene data show CDR1 as SGDLS and CDR2 as YYNGEE. The J segment lost 5 bases and the V segment lost 0 bases, leaving 7 bases of the junction unmatched. The CDR3 has 16 residues. CDR3 residues: CASSVGSGGAGETQYF. The CDR3 DNA sequence: TGTGCCAGCAGCGTAGGCAGCGGGGGGGCTGGTGAGACCCAGTACTTC.

The chain is built from TRBV2 and TRBJ2-1, with D perhaps matching TRBD1 (6 bases). This CDR3 has 15 amino acids. Trimming cost V 5 bases and J 4 bases, with 15 bases left between them. Per germline, CDR1 SNHLY and CDR2 FYNNEI. For the CDR3, the DNA is TGTGCCAGCAGTTGGGAGAGGGGGATATACAATGAGCAGTTCTTC. Protein sequence: CASSWERGIYNEQFF.

The gene calls are TRBV29-1 and TRBJ2-3; 10 bases align to TRBD2. Per germline, CDR1 SQVTM and CDR2 ANQGSEA. Unmatched junction bases numbered 10, after V lost 7 bases and J lost 0 bases. This CDR3 is 16 amino acids long. The CDR3 nucleotides are TGCAGCGCCAGAGGTGCTAGCGGGGGTAGCACAGATACGCAGTATTTT. It codes for CSARGASGGSTDTQYF.

This clone was detected a few times. This chain joins TRBV2 and TRBJ2-5; weak D call: TRBD1 (6 bases). Trimming pared 7 bases from V and 3 bases from J, leaving 15 bases between. Germline V lookup: CDR1 SNHLY, CDR2 FYNNEI. The CDR3 is 14 residues long. The CDR3, as DNA: TGTGCCAGCACTAAAAACACAGGGAAAGAGACCCAGTACTTC. Translated: CASTKNTGKETQYF.

The rearrangement joins TRBV5-8 to TRBJ2-1; 8 nucleotides match TRBD1. The CDR3 has 18 residues. Trimming took 4 bases from V and 6 from J; bases not matched to a gene: 18. From germline, CDR1 is SGHTS and CDR2 YDEGEE. In DNA, the CDR3 is TGTGCCAGCAGCCGCTCGACAGGGGTTTGGGGAAGGGGCAATGAGCAGTTCTTC. This sequence encodes CASSRSTGVWGRGNEQFF.

This chain connects TRBV2 to TRBJ1-2; 10 nucleotides match TRBD1. Trimming cost V 5 bases and J 6 bases; bases outside gene matches: 6. In germline, CDR1 is SNHLY, CDR2 FYNNEI. The CDR3 totals 14 residues. CDR3 loop: CASSLTGGLNGYTF. The DNA of the CDR3 is TGTGCCAGCAGTTTGACAGGGGGCCTTAATGGCTACACCTTC.

The V gene is TRBV29-1, the J gene TRBJ2-3; possible D gene TRBD1, 5 bases. Germline V gene data show CDR1 as SQVTM and CDR2 as ANQGSEA. V was cut by 4 bases and J by 0 bases, with 8 bases left in between. The CDR3 consists of 13 residues. The CDR3 here is CSVGQSSTDTQYF. CDR3 DNA sequence: TGCAGCGTTGGACAGTCCAGCACAGATACGCAGTATTTT.

The DNA for the CDR3 is TGCGCCAGCAGCTTGCTTAGCAATCAGCCCCAGCATTTT. The encoded protein is CASSLLSNQPQHF. J is TRBJ1-5 and V is TRBV5-1, with D uncertain. V was pared by 1 base and J by 0 bases, with 2 bases between. The length of the CDR3 is 13 residues. Germline CDR1 reads SGHRS; CDR2 reads YFSETQ.

In this sample, this clone turned up a few times. The rearrangement uses TRBV7-9 and TRBJ2-7, with D unresolved. The germline CDR1 and CDR2 sequences are SEHNR and FQNEAQ (reference sequence). V was cut by 5 bases and J by 2 bases, with 13 bases left in between. The CDR3 totals 14 residues. CDR3 protein: CASSPRPDPYEQYF. Written as DNA, the CDR3 is TGTGCCAGCAGCCCCCGTCCCGACCCCTACGAGCAGTACTTC.

The V and J genes are TRBV7-2 and TRBJ1-6, with D possibly matching TRBD1 (5 bases). Trimming took 5 bases from V and 9 from J, leaving 17 bases between them. CDR3 length: 15 amino acids. Germline lookup yields CDR1 SGHTA and CDR2 FQGNSA. CDR3 nucleotides: TGTGCCAGCAGCCTAGGTCACAGGCTTACTTCACCCCTCCACTTT. Amino acids: CASSLGHRLTSPLHF.

The chain recombines TRBV15 with TRBJ1-5, with D unclear. Trimming took 0 bases from V and 0 from J, leaving 12 bases between them. The CDR3 is 17 residues long. Germline V gene sequence: CDR1 LNHNV, CDR2 YYDKDF (reference sequence). CDR3 sequence reads: CATSRDLRGYSNQPQHF. In DNA form, the CDR3 reads TGTGCCACCAGCAGAGATCTCCGGGGATATAGCAATCAGCCCCAGCATTTT.

This clone has just a few counts. The chain couples TRBV29-1 to TRBJ2-7; weak D call: TRBD1 (6 bases). Germline loops: CDR1 SQVTM, CDR2 ANQGSEA. The germline V and J ends were trimmed by 7 bases and 2 bases, with 18 bases remaining between them. CDR3 length equals 14 residues. CDR3 nucleotide sequence: TGCAGCGCCCTCGGACAGAAGGTCCCCTACGAGCAGTACTTC. Protein sequence: CSALGQKVPYEQYF.

The chain's CDR3 is CASSTTSGGLRDTQYF. CDR3 nucleotides: TGTGCCAGCAGCACGACTAGCGGGGGCCTCCGGGATACGCAGTATTTT. V gene TRBV5-4 combines with J gene TRBJ2-3; TRBD2 aligns across 12 bases. CDR1 and CDR2 from the germline V gene are SGHNT and YYREEE (reference sequence). The J segment lost 6 bases and the V segment lost 4 bases, leaving 9 bases of the junction unmatched. This CDR3 comprises 16 residues.

This chain connects TRBV5-1 to TRBJ2-5; TRBD1 matches 8 bases. CDR1 SGHRS and CDR2 YFSETQ come from the germline V gene. V shed 1 base and J 5 bases; nucleotides not matched to a gene: 7. This CDR3 spans 15 amino acids. CDR3 bases: TGCGCCAGCAGCTTGACAGGGGGAGCGGTTGAGACCCAGTACTTC. Its translation is CASSLTGGAVETQYF. Drawing the rest from reference TRBV5-1 and TRBJ2-5, the complete variable domain is KAGVTQTPRYLIKTRGQQVTLSCSPISGHRSVSWYQQTPGQGLQFLFEYFSETQRNKGNFPGRFSGRQFSNSRSEMNVSTLELGDSALYLCASSLTGGAVETQYFGPGTRLLVL.

The gene calls are TRBV28 and TRBJ1-1; 7 nucleotides line up with TRBD1. J lost 0 bases, V lost 10 bases, and 14 bases had no gene match. Germline CDR1 and CDR2: MDHEN and SYDVKM. The CDR3 sequence is 16 residues long. For the CDR3, the DNA is TGTGCCATCTCGAGGGGGCGTCGTACTATGAACACTGAAGCTTTCTTT. Protein: CAISRGRRTMNTEAFF.

The J gene is TRBJ2-5, the V gene TRBV5-1; TRBD2 might be the D (6 bases). Deletions cut 0 bases from V and 4 bases from J, with 13 bases between. The CDR3 is 15 amino acids. Germline V gives CDR1 SGHRS, CDR2 YFSETQ. The CDR3 DNA sequence: TGCGCCAGCAGCTTGGATGCCCGGGGGATAGAGACCCAGTACTTC. This gives the protein CASSLDARGIETQYF.

The chain recombines TRBV18 with TRBJ1-2, with 8 positions matching TRBD1. J was trimmed by 4 bases and V by 5 bases; bases with no gene match: 6. CDR3 length equals 14 residues. From germline, CDR1 is KGHSH and CDR2 LQKENI. CDR3 loop: CASSNRDRIYGYTF. DNA for the CDR3: TGTGCCAGCTCAAACCGGGACAGGATCTATGGCTACACCTTC.

The chain links TRBV10-3 to TRBJ2-7; a possible D gene is TRBD2 (5 bases). V was cut by 6 bases and J by 6 bases, with 15 bases left in between. The CDR3 totals 13 residues. CDR1 is ENHRY and CDR2 is SYGVKD in the germline V gene. CDR3 loop: CAISGHTAGEQYF. DNA for the CDR3: TGTGCCATCAGCGGGCACACCGCGGGCGAGCAGTACTTC.

This clone turned up a few times. The CDR3 reads CASSLTGANQPQHF. The CDR3 coding sequence is TGTGCCAGCAGCTTGACAGGGGCGAATCAGCCCCAGCATTTT. V usage is TRBV7-7 and J usage is TRBJ1-5; 8 bases are shared with TRBD1. The germline V gene has CDR1 SSHAT and CDR2 FNYEAQ (reference sequence). The trim removed 3 bases at V and 4 bases at J, leaving 2 bases unmatched. The CDR3 is made up of 14 amino acids.

The V call is TRBV2, the J call TRBJ2-6; no clear D gene. Deletions cut 8 bases from V and 2 bases from J, with 16 bases between. The CDR3 extends over 16 amino acids. Germline loops: CDR1 SNHLY, CDR2 FYNNEI. The CDR3 is CASARVGSAGANVLTF. CDR3 DNA: TGTGCCAGCGCTAGGGTTGGATCGGCTGGGGCCAACGTCCTGACTTTC. The full variable domain, its missing parts supplied by reference TRBV2 and TRBJ2-6, is EPEVTQTPSHQVTQMGQEVILRCVPISNHLYFYWYRQILGQKVEFLVSFYNNEISEKSEIFDDQFSVERPDGSNFTLKIRSTKLEDSAMYFCASARVGSAGANVLTFGAGSRLTVL.

The rearrangement uses TRBV25-1 and TRBJ2-1; unclear D gene. The V gene lost 8 bases and the J gene lost 4 bases, with 6 bases spanning the gap. This CDR3 has 11 amino acids. Germline assignment: CDR1 MGHDK and CDR2 SYGVNS. The CDR3, as DNA: TGTGCCAGCGGAGAATACAATGAGCAGTTCTTC. Its translation: CASGEYNEQFF.